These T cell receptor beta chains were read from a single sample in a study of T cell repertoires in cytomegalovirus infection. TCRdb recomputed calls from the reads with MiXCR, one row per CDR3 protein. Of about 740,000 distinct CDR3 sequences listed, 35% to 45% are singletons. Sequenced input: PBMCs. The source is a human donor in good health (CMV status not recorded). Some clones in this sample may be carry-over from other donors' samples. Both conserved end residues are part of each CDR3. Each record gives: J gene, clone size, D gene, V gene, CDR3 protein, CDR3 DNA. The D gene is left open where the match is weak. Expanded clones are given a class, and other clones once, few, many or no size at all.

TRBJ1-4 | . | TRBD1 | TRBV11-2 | CASSTRDSGNEKLFF | TGTGCCAGCAGCACCCGGGACAGCGGTAATGAAAAACTGTTTTTT
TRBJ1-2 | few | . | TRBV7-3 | CASSSPLSHRTYGYTF | TGTGCCAGCAGCTCTCCTCTTTCCCACAGGACCTATGGCTACACCTTC
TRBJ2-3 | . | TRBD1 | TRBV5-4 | CASSLGDRVPVTQYF | TGTGCCAGCAGCTTGGGGGACAGGGTCCCTGTTACGCAGTATTTT
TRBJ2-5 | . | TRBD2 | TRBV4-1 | CASSQVGGGGDQETQYF | TGCGCCAGCAGCCAAGTGGGGGGCGGGGGGGACCAAGAGACCCAGTACTTC
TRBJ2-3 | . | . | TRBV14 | CASSQAGALTDTQYF | TGTGCCAGCAGCCAGGCGGGGGCCCTCACAGATACGCAGTATTTT
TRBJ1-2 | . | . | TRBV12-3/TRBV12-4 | CASSDSSNYGYTF | TGTGCCAGCAGTGACAGCTCTAACTATGGCTACACCTTC
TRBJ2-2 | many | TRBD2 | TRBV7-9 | CASSLRTSFSGELFF | TGTGCCAGCAGCTTGCGGACTAGCTTCTCCGGGGAGCTGTTTTTT
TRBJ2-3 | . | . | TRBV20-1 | CSARSVWGSTDTQYF | TGCAGTGCTAGATCGGTGTGGGGTAGCACAGATACGCAGTATTTT
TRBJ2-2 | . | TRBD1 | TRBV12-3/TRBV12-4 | CASSPRRTGGTGELFF | TGTGCCAGCAGCCCCCGCCGGACAGGGGGCACCGGGGAGCTGTTTTTT
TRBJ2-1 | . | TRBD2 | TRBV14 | CASSHRGPGLAGVYEQFF | TGTGCCAGCAGCCATAGAGGACCGGGACTAGCGGGAGTCTATGAGCAGTTCTTC
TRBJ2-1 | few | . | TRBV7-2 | CASSLGAFVTSSYNEQFF | TGTGCCAGCAGCTTAGGGGCTTTTGTTACGAGCTCCTACAATGAGCAGTTCTTC
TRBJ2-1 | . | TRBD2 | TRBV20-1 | CSARGERGPGNEQFF | TGCAGTGCTAGAGGGGAGCGGGGGCCGGGGAATGAGCAGTTCTTC
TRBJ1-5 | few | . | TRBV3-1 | CASSQGPAGSNQPQHF | TGTGCCAGCAGCCAAGGTCCGGCCGGGAGCAATCAGCCCCAGCATTTT
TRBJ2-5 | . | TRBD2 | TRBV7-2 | CASSLGLAGGPTYF | TGTGCCAGCAGCCTCGGACTAGCGGGAGGACCAACCTACTTC
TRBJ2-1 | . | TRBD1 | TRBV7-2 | CASSMDRVFIEQFF | TGTGCCAGCAGCATGGACAGGGTTTTTATTGAGCAGTTCTTC
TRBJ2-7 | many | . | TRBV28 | CASRLLLGEQYF | TGTGCCAGCAGGCTGCTTTTGGGCGAGCAGTACTTC
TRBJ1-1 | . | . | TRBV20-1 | CSAGGHFFINTEAFF | TGCAGTGCCGGAGGCCACTTTTTTATCAACACTGAAGCTTTCTTT
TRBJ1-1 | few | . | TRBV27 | CASSLTRRSTNTEAFF | TGTGCCAGCAGTTTAACCCGACGGTCAACGAACACTGAAGCTTTCTTT
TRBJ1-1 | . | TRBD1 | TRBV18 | CASSPLTGTGTEACF | TGTGCCAGCTCACCCCTGACAGGGACGGGGACTGAAGCTTGCTTT
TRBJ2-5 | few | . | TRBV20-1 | CSGGGYQETQYF | TGCAGTGGAGGGGGGTACCAAGAGACCCAGTACTTC
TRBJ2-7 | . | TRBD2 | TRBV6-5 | CASSITSDYEQYF | TGTGCCAGCAGCATCACTAGCGATTACGAGCAGTACTTC
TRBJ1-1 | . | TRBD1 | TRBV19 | CASSPGTGGNTEAFF | TGTGCCAGTAGTCCCGGGACAGGGGGGAACACTGAAGCTTTCTTT
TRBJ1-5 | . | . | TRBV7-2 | CASSLVVVSNQPQHF | TGTGCCAGCAGCTTAGTGGTAGTTAGCAATCAGCCCCAGCATTTT
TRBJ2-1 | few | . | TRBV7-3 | CASSLYGSYNEQFF | TGTGCCAGCAGCTTGTACGGCTCCTACAATGAGCAGTTCTTC
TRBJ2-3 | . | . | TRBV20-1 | CSARLRGTDTQYF | TGCAGTGCCCGACTTCGCGGCACAGATACGCAGTATTTT
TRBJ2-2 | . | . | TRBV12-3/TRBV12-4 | CASRGYRTGELFF | TGTGCCAGTCGGGGGTATCGGACCGGGGAGCTGTTTTTT
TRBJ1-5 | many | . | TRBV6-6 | CASSYSENQPQHF | TGTGCCAGCAGTTATTCAGAAAATCAGCCCCAGCATTTT
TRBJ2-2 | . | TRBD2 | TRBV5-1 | CASSLTSGRSGELFF | TGCGCCAGCAGCTTAACTAGCGGGAGATCCGGGGAGCTGTTTTTT
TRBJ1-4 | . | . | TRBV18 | CASSPLPTTREKLFF | TGTGCCAGCTCACCACTACCTACTACGCGTGAAAAACTGTTTTTT
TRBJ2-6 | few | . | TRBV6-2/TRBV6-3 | CASSYGRGSGANVLTF | TGTGCCAGCAGTTACGGACGGGGCTCTGGGGCCAACGTCCTGACTTTC
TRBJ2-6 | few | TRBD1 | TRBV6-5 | CASSRGQGGIGANVLTF | TGTGCCAGCAGCCGGGGACAGGGGGGCATAGGGGCCAACGTCCTGACTTTC
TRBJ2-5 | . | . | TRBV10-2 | CASSELETQYF | TGCGCCAGCAGTGAGTTGGAGACCCAGTACTTC
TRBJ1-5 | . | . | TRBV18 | CASSVGQIPNQPQHF | TGTGCCAGCTCGGTAGGACAGATCCCTAATCAGCCCCAGCATTTT
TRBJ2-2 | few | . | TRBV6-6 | CASSYSRGGELFF | TGTGCCAGCAGTTACTCGAGGGGCGGGGAGCTGTTTTTT
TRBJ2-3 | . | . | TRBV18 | CASSPNVAVTDTQYF | TGTGCCAGCTCACCAAACGTAGCGGTAACAGATACGCAGTATTTT
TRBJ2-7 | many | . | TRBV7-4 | CATNKAGRGSYEQYF | TGTGCCACAAACAAGGCGGGCCGGGGATCCTACGAGCAGTACTTC
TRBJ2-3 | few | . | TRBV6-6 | CASVGFTDTQYF | TGTGCCAGCGTGGGTTTCACAGATACGCAGTATTTT
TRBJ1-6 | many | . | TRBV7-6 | CASSLEGAGNSPLHF | TGTGCCAGCAGCTTAGAAGGGGCTGGAAATTCACCCCTCCACTTT
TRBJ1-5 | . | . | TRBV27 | CASSSGLRSNQPQHF | TGTGCCAGCAGTTCGGGGTTACGTAGCAATCAGCCCCAGCATTTT
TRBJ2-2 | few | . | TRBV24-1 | CATSDLKGGTGELFF | TGTGCCACCAGTGATTTGAAGGGTGGAACCGGGGAGCTGTTTTTT
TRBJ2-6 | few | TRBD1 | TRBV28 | CASSPDRPGANVLTF | TGTGCCAGCAGCCCGGACAGGCCTGGGGCCAACGTCCTGACTTTC
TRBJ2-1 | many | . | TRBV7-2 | CASSLVDPGYNEQFF | TGTGCCAGCAGCTTAGTGGATCCAGGATACAATGAGCAGTTCTTC
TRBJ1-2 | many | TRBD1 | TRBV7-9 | CASSLGQGANGYTF | TGTGCCAGCAGCTTGGGACAGGGGGCGAATGGCTACACCTTC
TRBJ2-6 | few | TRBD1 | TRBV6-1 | CASSPPGQGASGANVLTF | TGTGCCAGCAGCCCCCCGGGACAGGGGGCATCTGGGGCCAACGTCCTGACTTTC
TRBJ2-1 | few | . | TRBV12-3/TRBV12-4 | CASSLGVTGINEQFF | TGTGCCAGCAGTTTAGGAGTGACTGGGATTAATGAGCAGTTCTTC
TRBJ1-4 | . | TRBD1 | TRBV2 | CASSWTGEGDEKLFF | TGTGCCAGCAGTTGGACAGGGGAAGGGGATGAAAAACTGTTTTTT
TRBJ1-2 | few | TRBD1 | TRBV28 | CASRTGQGDSGYTF | TGTGCCAGCAGGACGGGACAGGGTGACAGTGGCTACACCTTC
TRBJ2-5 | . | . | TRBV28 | CASALTGGETQYF | TGTGCCAGCGCATTGACTGGAGGGGAGACCCAGTACTTC